The 29 T cell receptor beta chains below come from one sample, sequenced in a study of early T cells in non-severe SARS-CoV-2 infection. TCRdb reprocessed the 5' RACE reads via MiXCR and lists one record per CDR3 protein. The sample holds approximately 70,000 distinct CDR3 sequences; roughly 15% are singletons and the top ten take over 11%. The sequencing input was whole blood. The origin of the receptors is an adult who was a healthcare worker with PCR-confirmed SARS-CoV-2 infection or an uninfected control (not recorded which).

The rearrangement uses TRBV29-1 and TRBJ1-2, with 12 bases aligning to TRBD1. CDR3 size: 16 residues. CDR1 is SQVTM and CDR2 is ANQGSEA in the germline V gene. With V trimmed by 2 bases and J by 4 bases, 8 bases remained unmatched. The CDR3 bases are TGCAGCGTTGAACCCGGGGACAGGGGGCAAACCTATGGCTACACCTTC. Translation: CSVEPGDRGQTYGYTF.

This chain connects TRBV27 to TRBJ2-7, with 7 positions matching TRBD1. The length of the CDR3 is 14 residues. CDR1 MNHEY and CDR2 SMNVEV come from the germline V gene (reference sequence). J gave up 2 bases and V 6 bases, and 7 bases lay outside the gene matches. DNA of the CDR3: TGTGCCAGCAGAGATAGAGGGGGCGCCTACGAGCAGTACTTC. Translation: CASRDRGGAYEQYF.

This clonotype showed up just a few times. The genes are TRBV24-1 and TRBJ1-2, with 10 nucleotides matching TRBD1. The CDR3 has 17 amino acids. V shed 4 bases and J 7 bases; nucleotides not matched to a gene: 14. Germline V CDR1 and CDR2: KGHDR, SFDVKD. The CDR3 spells CATSDTSWTGGIGGYTF. CDR3 DNA sequence: TGTGCCACCAGTGACACCTCATGGACAGGGGGAATAGGTGGCTACACCTTC.

This clonotype has at least ten counts. V gene TRBV18 combines with J gene TRBJ2-1; TRBD1 matches 7 bases. From germline, CDR1 is KGHSH and CDR2 LQKENI. CDR3 size: 15 residues. The V segment lost 6 bases and the J segment 7 bases; nucleotides outside the gene matches: 12. The CDR3 DNA reads TGTGCCAGCTCCCCCCCTCCGGGACAGAAGAATGAGCAGTTCTTC. Its protein product is CASSPPPGQKNEQFF. Combining the CDR3 with reference TRBV18 and TRBJ2-1 gives the whole variable domain NAGVMQNPRHLVRRRGQEARLRCSPMKGHSHVYWYRQLPEEGLKFMVYLQKENIIDESGMPKERFSAEFPKEGPSILRIQQVVRGDSAAYFCASSPPPGQKNEQFFGPGTRLTVL.

This clonotype was seen a handful of times. This sequence joins TRBV9 and TRBJ1-1; unclear D gene. Germline values: CDR1 SGDLS, CDR2 YYNGEE. CDR3 length: 14 amino acids. V gave up 1 base and J gave up 1 base, with 8 bases separating them. The CDR3 is CASSVSPQNTEAFF. For the CDR3, the DNA is TGTGCCAGCAGCGTATCACCACAGAACACTGAAGCTTTCTTT.

This clonotype was picked up many times. This sequence joins TRBV6-2 or TRBV6-3 and TRBJ1-2; D gene ambiguous. The CDR3 covers 12 residues. V lost 2 bases, J lost 3 bases, and 4 bases lay in between. The germline gives CDR1 MNHEY, CDR2 SVGEGT. CDR3 amino acids: CASSYGDYGYTF. The CDR3 region has the DNA TGTGCCAGCAGTTACGGGGACTATGGCTACACCTTC.

CDR3 region: CASSWDSHQPQHF. The DNA of the CDR3 is TGTGCCAGCAGCTGGGACAGTCATCAGCCCCAGCATTTT. The genes are TRBV3-1 and TRBJ1-5; 7 bases fit TRBD1. V gave up 5 bases and J gave up 5 bases; unmatched junction bases: 3. This CDR3 has 13 amino acids. The germline CDR1 and CDR2 sequences are LGHDT and YNNKEL (reference sequence).

J is TRBJ2-3 and V is TRBV7-9; weak D call: TRBD2 (5 bases). CDR1 is SEHNR and CDR2 is FQNEAQ in the germline V gene (reference sequence). The CDR3 covers 18 residues. V lost 0 bases to trimming and J lost 1 base, with 17 bases between them. The CDR3 protein is CASSLAEAPALRTDTQYF. CDR3 nucleotides: TGTGCCAGCAGCTTAGCGGAGGCCCCCGCACTACGCACAGATACGCAGTATTTT.

This clonotype was seen a few times. This rearrangement joins TRBV28 to TRBJ2-7; 10 positions agree with TRBD1. This CDR3 is built from 14 residues. Trimming at V came to 6 bases and at J to 2 bases, leaving 4 bases not matched to a gene. The V gene's germline CDR1 is MDHEN and CDR2 SYDVKM. This chain's CDR3 is CASRGGTGAYEQYF. The CDR3 DNA reads TGTGCCAGCAGGGGGGGGACAGGGGCCTACGAGCAGTACTTC.

This clonotype was picked up many times. The chain carries TRBV7-2 and TRBJ2-7; 11 nucleotides line up with TRBD2. The CDR3 runs 17 residues. Germline lookup yields CDR1 SGHTA and CDR2 FQGNSA. V shed 0 bases, J shed 4 bases, and the junction held 8 bases outside the gene matches. DNA for the CDR3: TGTGCCAGCAGCTTAGCCCCCCCGACTAGCGGGAATTACGAGCAGTACTTC. Protein sequence: CASSLAPPTSGNYEQYF.

This clonotype has a handful of counts. The genes are TRBV3-1 and TRBJ2-5; D gene uncertain. CDR1 LGHDT and CDR2 YNNKEL come from the germline V gene (reference sequence). This CDR3 has 13 amino acids. The V end lost 2 bases, the J end lost 1 base, and 5 bases lay between the germline ends. The CDR3 here is CASSQLTQETQYF. The CDR3 nucleotides are TGTGCCAGCAGCCAATTGACCCAAGAGACCCAGTACTTC.

This clonotype was observed at least ten times. This chain uses TRBV5-6 with TRBJ1-2; 7 nucleotides align to TRBD1. Germline V gene sequence: CDR1 SGHDT, CDR2 YYEEEE. The CDR3 runs 14 residues. V was pared by 1 base and J by 2 bases, with 2 bases of the junction left unmatched. CDR3 nucleotide sequence: TGTGCCAGCAGCTTGATGGGACAGAACTATGGCTACACCTTC. Residues: CASSLMGQNYGYTF.

The table lists this clonotype with a few counts. J is TRBJ2-6 and V is TRBV5-1, with 10 bases fitting TRBD1. With V trimmed by 4 bases and J by 0 bases, 4 bases remained unmatched. Germline CDR1 reads SGHRS; CDR2 reads YFSETQ. The CDR3 totals 17 residues. This CDR3 reads CASSTWTGGSGANVLTF. CDR3 DNA sequence: TGCGCCAGCAGCACGTGGACAGGGGGCTCTGGGGCCAACGTCCTGACTTTC.

This clonotype was picked up one time. J is TRBJ2-1 and V is TRBV25-1; TRBD1 might be the D (6 bases). This CDR3 has 16 amino acids. In germline, CDR1 is MGHDK, CDR2 SYGVNS. V gave up 3 bases and J gave up 0 bases, with 12 bases separating them. CDR3: CASSDRPRGSYNEQFF. The CDR3 DNA follows: TGTGCCAGCAGTGACCGGCCCAGGGGCTCCTACAATGAGCAGTTCTTC.

This clonotype was detected only a few times. The chain joins TRBV20-1 to TRBJ2-2; D ambiguous. Germline CDR1 is DFQATT and CDR2 is SNEGSKA (reference sequence). With 1 base removed from V and 5 bases from J, the gap between germline ends came to 11 bases. The CDR3 length is 14 residues. CDR3 residues: CSARADPRTGELFF. CDR3 sequence (DNA): TGCAGTGCTAGAGCAGACCCCAGGACCGGGGAGCTGTTTTTT.

This clonotype showed up just a few times. The chain couples TRBV6-5 to TRBJ2-2, with 10 positions matching TRBD1. After removal of 4 bases from V and 6 bases from J, the junction contained 8 bases not matched to a gene. This CDR3 is built from 16 residues. Germline loops: CDR1 MNHEY, CDR2 SVGAGI. The CDR3 sequence is CASSSPGQGQPGELFF. The CDR3 coding sequence is TGTGCCAGCAGTTCTCCGGGACAGGGGCAGCCCGGGGAGCTGTTTTTT.

The chain uses TRBV7-2 and TRBJ1-1; D ambiguous. The germline gives CDR1 SGHTA, CDR2 FQGNSA. V was shortened by 7 bases and J by 0 bases, with 15 bases between the two germline ends. CDR3 length equals 15 residues. CDR3 amino acids: CASTPGTNMNTEAFF. The CDR3 DNA is TGTGCCAGCACCCCGGGAACCAACATGAACACTGAAGCTTTCTTT. Complete variable domain (other parts from reference TRBV7-2 and TRBJ1-1): GAGVSQSPSNKVTEKGKDVELRCDPISGHTALYWYRQSLGQGLEFLIYFQGNSAPDKSGLPSDRFSAERTGGSVSTLTIQRTQQEDSAVYLCASTPGTNMNTEAFFGQGTRLTVV.

As for this clonotype: The junction shows a germline mismatch at one end, possibly a read error. The rearrangement links TRBV4-3 to TRBJ2-1; 7 bases fit TRBD1. The V gene's germline CDR1 is LGHNA and CDR2 YSLEER. The CDR3 extends over 15 amino acids. CDR3 sequence (DNA): TGCGCCAACAGCCAAGTACAGGGGAGCTACAATGAGCAGTTCTTC. The encoded protein is CANSQVQGSYNEQFF.

The chain uses TRBV28 and TRBJ1-2; D gene unclear. The CDR3 is 13 residues long. CDR1 MDHEN and CDR2 SYDVKM come from the germline V gene. V dropped 6 bases and J dropped 1 base, with 9 bases sitting between them. DNA for the CDR3: TGTGCCAGCAGAAACGGGATTAACTATGGCTACACCTTC. It translates to CASRNGINYGYTF.

This clonotype was recorded a few times. The gene calls are TRBV6-1 and TRBJ1-2, with a tentative D call TRBD1 (6 bases). The CDR3 contains 15 residues. Per the germline V gene, CDR1 is MNHNS and CDR2 is SASEGT. V was cut by 5 bases and J by 8 bases, with 21 bases left in between. As DNA, the CDR3 is TGTGCCAGCAGTCCCTTGCGGGGGGCCGTAGGCGGCTACACCTTC. It encodes CASSPLRGAVGGYTF.

In this sample, this clonotype turned up many times. The chain couples TRBV7-2 to TRBJ1-1, with a tentative D call TRBD1 (5 bases). This CDR3 region has 16 residues. The V end was cut by 4 bases, the J end by 3 bases, with 18 bases between. From germline, CDR1 is SGHTA and CDR2 FQGNSA. CDR3 nucleotides: TGTGCCAGCAGCTCACCGGGACTCCCAGTGGACACTGAAGCTTTCTTT. This codes for CASSSPGLPVDTEAFF.

In this sample, this clonotype turned up many times. The chain couples TRBV7-8 to TRBJ1-5; D not resolved. The germline CDR1 and CDR2 sequences are SGHVS and FQNEAQ. The length of the CDR3 is 14 residues. Trimming took off 2 bases at V and 4 bases at J, with 9 bases between the two ends. The DNA of the CDR3 is TGTGCCAGCAGCTTAACCATAGGAAATCAGCCCCAGCATTTT. Encoded protein: CASSLTIGNQPQHF.

This clonotype has a count of ten or more. The chain has TRBV29-1 and TRBJ1-4, with 9 bases fitting TRBD1. Per germline, CDR1 SQVTM and CDR2 ANQGSEA. The junction had 6 bases not matched to a gene; V was cut back by 1 base and J by 6 bases. This CDR3 contains 15 residues. The chain's CDR3 is CSVEVLGQGDEKLFF. CDR3 DNA sequence: TGCAGCGTTGAAGTTTTGGGACAGGGAGATGAAAAACTGTTTTTT.

Many counts were recorded for this clonotype. The CDR3 nucleotides are TGTGCCAGCAGCCCTAGAGGGCCCGGACAGGGAAGGAACTATGGCTACACCTTC. It encodes CASSPRGPGQGRNYGYTF. The gene calls are TRBV7-9 and TRBJ1-2; 8 positions match TRBD1. CDR3 size: 18 residues. Looked up from germline, CDR1 is SEHNR and CDR2 is FQNEAQ (reference sequence). With 5 bases clipped from V and 2 bases from J, the junction kept 16 bases outside the gene matches.

This clonotype has more than one count but fewer than ten. The gene calls are TRBV15 and TRBJ1-3; D is undetermined. The germline V gene has CDR1 LNHNV and CDR2 YYDKDF (reference sequence). Trimming removed 0 bases at V and 2 bases at J, with 8 bases between. The CDR3 has 15 amino acids. The CDR3: CATSRDVAAGNTIYF. The CDR3 nucleotides read TGTGCCACCAGCAGAGATGTGGCGGCTGGAAACACCATATATTTT.

The DNA for the CDR3 is TGTGCCAGCAGTGCCCGGGACAGGGTGACGGGTTCACCCCTCCACTTT. It encodes CASSARDRVTGSPLHF. V gene TRBV6-1 combines with J gene TRBJ1-6, with 9 positions matching TRBD1. Germline CDR1 MNHNS, CDR2 SASEGT. Trimming at V came to 4 bases and at J to 9 bases, leaving 10 bases not matched to a gene. This CDR3 has 16 residues.

This clonotype has more than one count but fewer than ten. This chain links TRBV11-2 with TRBJ1-3, with a possible D match to TRBD1 (6 bases). CDR1 is SGHAT, CDR2 FQNNGV, per germline. The CDR3 sequence is 16 residues long. The germline V and J ends were trimmed by 0 bases and 0 bases, with 9 bases remaining between them. CDR3 coding DNA: TGTGCCAGCAGCTTAGATCGGACAGTCTCTGGAAACACCATATATTTT. Protein: CASSLDRTVSGNTIYF.

This clonotype was counted only a few times. This chain links TRBV7-6 with TRBJ1-1; possibly TRBD1 for D (6 bases). V was trimmed by 1 base and J by 4 bases, leaving 10 bases between them. Germline CDR1 reads SGHVS; CDR2 reads FNYEAQ. The CDR3 is 14 amino acids. Written as DNA, the CDR3 is TGTGCCAGCAGCTTAGATACAGGGACCACTGAAGCTTTCTTT. Its translation is CASSLDTGTTEAFF.

This clonotype was seen ten or more times. The genes are TRBV6-7 and TRBJ2-1; 7 bases line up with TRBD2. TRBV6-7 belongs to the ORF category, with a function that is uncertain. V dropped 5 bases and J dropped 6; count of bases not matched to a gene: 7. This CDR3 is built from 14 residues. The CDR3 region is CASSTQRGRNEQFF. The CDR3, as DNA: TGTGCCAGCAGTACCCAGCGGGGTCGCAATGAGCAGTTCTTC.